This TCR beta chain was observed in a study of blood T cell repertoires in COVID-19. Libraries were prepared by immunoSEQ multiplex PCR; TCRdb keeps only in-frame clonotypes and omits some of them. This table holds 250,000 or so clones, about 82% found once. Germline values: CDR1 MDHEN, CDR2 SYDVKM. V gave up 2 bases and J gave up 0 bases; unmatched junction bases: 6. CDR3 length equals 16 residues. The rearrangement uses TRBV28 and TRBJ1-1; 7 bases align to TRBD1. Sequenced: PBMCs or T cells enriched from blood (not recorded which). The receptor was isolated from a woman aged 45-60 years who had recovered from COVID-19. CDR3 nucleotide sequence: TGTGCCAGCAGTTTACTACAGGGGAGGTTGAACACTGAAGCTTTCTTT. As protein: CASSLLQGRLNTEAFF.